Presented here are 16 T cell receptor beta chains from one specimen sequenced in a study of cytomegalovirus exposure and HLA in healthy donors (TCRdb year 2017). Library prep was done by the immunoSEQ multiplex PCR assay. For the multiplex PCR, a mixture combining 60 forward primers for TCR Vbeta segments and 13 reverse primers for TCR Jbeta segments was used. Entries here come from immuneACCESS through TCRdb and include only in-frame sequences with V and J called. Some clones fail to appear in such tables; in the studies checked, an unresolved V gene covers under half of the shortfall, and the cause of the remainder is unknown. In all, the sample holds approximately 160,000 clones, and roughly four fifths of those were seen once. 1.9% of the sample goes to the ten largest clones. Input material: PBMCs. The receptors shown here come from a young woman in good health and CMV-seronegative.

This chain connects TRBV4-2 to TRBJ2-7; possible D gene TRBD2, 6 bases. V was shortened by 2 bases and J by 6 bases, with 17 bases between the two germline ends. Germline V lookup: CDR1 LGHNA, CDR2 YNFKEQ. This CDR3 has 15 residues. The chain's CDR3 is CASSQFGTVGGEQYF. For the CDR3, the DNA is TGTGCCAGCAGCCAATTCGGGACTGTCGGAGGCGAGCAGTACTTC.

The rearrangement joins TRBV25-1 to TRBJ1-1; D gene uncertain. V was cut by 0 bases and J by 2 bases, with 7 bases left in between. The germline CDR1 and CDR2 sequences are MGHDK and SYGVNS. The CDR3 loop spans 14 amino acids. The CDR3 protein is CASSEYEDNTEAFF. CDR3 DNA sequence: TGTGCCAGCAGTGAATACGAGGATAACACTGAAGCTTTCTTT.

The V and J genes are TRBV6-6 and TRBJ1-1; D remains unclear. CDR1 and CDR2 from the germline V gene are MNHNY and SVGAGI (reference sequence). The CDR3 has 14 amino acids. V was shortened by 0 bases and J by 5 bases, with 10 bases between the two germline ends. CDR3 coding DNA: TGTGCCAGCAGTTACTCGTCCATGAGGACTGAAGCTTTCTTT. It translates to CASSYSSMRTEAFF.

This clone was detected only a few times. This chain uses TRBV2 with TRBJ1-1; a weak D match, TRBD1 (6 bases). Germline CDR1 is SNHLY and CDR2 is FYNNEI. V gave up 2 bases and J gave up 0 bases, with 16 bases separating them. CDR3 length equals 17 residues. The CDR3 sequence: CASSEYFGGQLNTEAFF. DNA for the CDR3: TGTGCCAGCAGTGAATACTTCGGAGGACAGTTGAACACTGAAGCTTTCTTT.

V is TRBV6-5 and J is TRBJ2-5; 7 bases align to TRBD1. The CDR3 has 15 residues. Germline CDR1 and CDR2: MNHEY and SVGAGI. Trimming cost V 5 bases and J 5 bases; bases outside gene matches: 11. The CDR3: CASSILQGSGETQYF. CDR3 coding DNA: TGTGCCAGCAGTATCTTACAGGGGAGTGGGGAGACCCAGTACTTC.

The chain has TRBV5-1 and TRBJ1-2; TRBD1 matches 7 bases. This CDR3 has 15 amino acids. CDR1 and CDR2 (germline): SGHRS, YFSETQ. Unmatched junction bases numbered 16, after V lost 4 bases and J lost 10 bases. The CDR3 DNA is TGCGCCAGCAGCCCCGGGACAGTCTTCTATGGTGACTACACCTTC. Amino acids: CASSPGTVFYGDYTF.

Comments on this clone: Other DNA sequences in this specimen translate into the identical CDR3. V is TRBV5-1 and J is TRBJ1-5, with D possibly matching TRBD1 (5 bases). Germline loops: CDR1 SGHRS, CDR2 YFSETQ. The V end was cut by 0 bases, the J end by 1 base, with 8 bases between. The length of the CDR3 is 15 residues. The DNA of the CDR3 is TGCGCCAGCAGCTTGGCGGGGGTGAGCAATCAGCCCCAGCATTTT. Translation gives CASSLAGVSNQPQHF.

The rearrangement links TRBV5-1 to TRBJ2-3, with 7 bases aligning to TRBD2. Germline CDR1 reads SGHRS; CDR2 reads YFSETQ. Trimming removed 0 bases from V and 2 bases from J; junction bases left unmatched: 6. CDR3 length: 16 amino acids. The CDR3 sequence: CASSLGLRGNTDTQYF. The DNA of the CDR3 is TGCGCCAGCAGCTTGGGTTTGCGGGGGAACACAGATACGCAGTATTTT.

The rearrangement uses TRBV30 and TRBJ1-3; 7 positions agree with TRBD1. The V gene's germline CDR1 is GTSNPN and CDR2 SVGIG (reference sequence). V shed 6 bases, J shed 0 bases, and the junction held 8 bases outside the gene matches. This CDR3 has 15 amino acids. The CDR3 loop reads CACGDSLFSGNTIYF. Written as DNA, the CDR3 is TGTGCCTGCGGGGACAGCCTCTTCTCTGGAAACACCATATATTTT.

This chain connects TRBV29-1 to TRBJ2-3; 9 bases map to TRBD1. V lost 6 bases and J lost 3; bases outside the gene matches: 7. Germline V gene lookup returns CDR1 SQVTM and CDR2 ANQGSEA. This CDR3 region has 14 residues. CDR3 in DNA: TGCAGCGTCGAGGGACAGGGAGAGACAGATACGCAGTATTTT. Translating gives CSVEGQGETDTQYF.

The V call is TRBV4-1, the J call TRBJ2-5; D gene uncertain. V was shortened by 2 bases and J by 1 base, with 11 bases between the two germline ends. Germline values: CDR1 MGHRA, CDR2 YSYEKL. The CDR3 is 15 residues long. The CDR3 spells CASSQTVLRQETQYF. The CDR3 DNA reads TGCGCCAGCAGCCAAACGGTACTACGCCAAGAGACCCAGTACTTC.

This rearrangement joins TRBV18 to TRBJ2-5, with TRBD1 identical over 9 bases. V shed 2 bases, J shed 3 bases, and the junction held 19 bases outside the gene matches. The length of the CDR3 is 20 residues. Germline V gene data show CDR1 as KGHSH and CDR2 as LQKENI. CDR3 amino acids: CASSPSILITGTGRKETQYF. In nucleotides, the CDR3 is TGTGCCAGCTCACCATCCATACTTATAACCGGGACAGGGAGGAAAGAGACCCAGTACTTC. Complete variable domain (other parts from reference TRBV18 and TRBJ2-5): NAGVMQNPRHLVRRRGQEARLRCSPMKGHSHVYWYRQLPEEGLKFMVYLQKENIIDESGMPKERFSAEFPKEGPSILRIQQVVRGDSAAYFCASSPSILITGTGRKETQYFGPGTRLLVL.

The rearrangement uses TRBV2 and TRBJ2-2, with D perhaps matching TRBD2 (6 bases). V was trimmed by 7 bases and J by 3 bases, leaving 12 bases between them. This CDR3 comprises 14 residues. Germline values: CDR1 SNHLY, CDR2 FYNNEI. The CDR3 coding sequence is TGTGCCAGCAATCGGGAGCGGTACACCGGGGAGCTGTTTTTT. As protein: CASNRERYTGELFF.

This clone was observed at least ten times. This chain links TRBV7-9 with TRBJ1-1, with 8 bases identical to TRBD1. With V trimmed by 1 base and J by 1 base, 11 bases remained unmatched. Per germline, CDR1 SEHNR and CDR2 FQNEAQ (reference sequence). The CDR3 runs 18 residues. The CDR3 loop is CASSLVSMRQGANTEAFF. The CDR3 DNA is TGTGCCAGCAGCTTAGTAAGTATGCGGCAGGGGGCGAACACTGAAGCTTTCTTT.

The chain joins TRBV5-1 to TRBJ1-1; D is ambiguous. The CDR3 is 12 residues long. Germline V gene data show CDR1 as SGHRS and CDR2 as YFSETQ. Between the trimmed V and J ends, which lost 0 bases and 10 bases, there was a span of 10 bases. The CDR3 loop is CASSLDQERAFF. As DNA, the CDR3 is TGCGCCAGCAGCTTGGATCAGGAACGAGCTTTCTTT. Combining the CDR3 with reference TRBV5-1 and TRBJ1-1 gives the whole variable domain KAGVTQTPRYLIKTRGQQVTLSCSPISGHRSVSWYQQTPGQGLQFLFEYFSETQRNKGNFPGRFSGRQFSNSRSEMNVSTLELGDSALYLCASSLDQERAFFGQGTRLTVV.

This chain links TRBV2 with TRBJ2-3, with TRBD1 identical over 7 bases. The V and J ends lost 8 bases and 1 base, in that order; junction bases with no gene match: 18. Germline loops: CDR1 SNHLY, CDR2 FYNNEI. The CDR3 runs to 18 residues. The CDR3 region is CASAKGQKIWLGTDTQYF. The CDR3 DNA reads as TGTGCCAGCGCTAAGGGACAGAAGATTTGGCTAGGCACAGATACGCAGTATTTT.